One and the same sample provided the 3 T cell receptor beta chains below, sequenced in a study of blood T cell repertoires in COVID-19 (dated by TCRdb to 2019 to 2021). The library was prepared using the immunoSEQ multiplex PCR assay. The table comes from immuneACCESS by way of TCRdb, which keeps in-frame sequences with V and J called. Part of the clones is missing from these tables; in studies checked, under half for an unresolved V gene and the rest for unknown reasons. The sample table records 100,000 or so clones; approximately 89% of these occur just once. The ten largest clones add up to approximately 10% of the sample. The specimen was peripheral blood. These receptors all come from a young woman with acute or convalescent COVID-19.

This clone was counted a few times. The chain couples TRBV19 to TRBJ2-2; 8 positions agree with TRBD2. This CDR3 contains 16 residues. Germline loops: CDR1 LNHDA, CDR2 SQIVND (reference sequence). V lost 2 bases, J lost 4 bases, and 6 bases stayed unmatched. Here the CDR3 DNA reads TGTGCCAGTAGTATACAAGCGGGGGATGGCACCGGGGAGCTGTTTTTT. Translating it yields CASSIQAGDGTGELFF.

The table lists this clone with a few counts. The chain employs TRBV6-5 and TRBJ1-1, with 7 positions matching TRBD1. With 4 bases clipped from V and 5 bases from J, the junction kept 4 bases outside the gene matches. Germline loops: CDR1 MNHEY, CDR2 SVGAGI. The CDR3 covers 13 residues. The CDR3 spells CASSSHRGTEAFF. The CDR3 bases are TGTGCCAGCAGTTCTCACAGGGGAACTGAAGCTTTCTTT.

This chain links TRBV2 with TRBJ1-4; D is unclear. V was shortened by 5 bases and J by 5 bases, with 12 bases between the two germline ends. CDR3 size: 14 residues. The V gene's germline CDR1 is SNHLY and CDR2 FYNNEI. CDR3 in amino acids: CASSKTRINEKLFF. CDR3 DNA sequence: TGTGCCAGCAGTAAGACCAGGATAAATGAAAAACTGTTTTTT.